The 21 T cell receptor beta chains below were found in one sample sequenced in a study of blood T cell repertoires in COVID-19. Sequencing was performed with immunoSEQ multiplex PCR; in TCRdb, only in-frame clones are kept and a portion is missing. Of over 200,000 clones in the sample, about 84% were seen once. The specimen sequenced was PBMCs or T cells enriched from blood (not recorded which). These receptor sequences come from a man aged 55 to 70 who had recovered from COVID-19.

The genes are TRBV19 and TRBJ2-2; 13 bases align to TRBD2. With V trimmed by 3 bases and J by 7 bases, 8 bases remained unmatched. There are 17 residues in the CDR3. Germline V CDR1 and CDR2: LNHDA, SQIVND (reference sequence). Written as DNA, the CDR3 is TGTGCCAGTAGTATCCGACTAGCGGGGGGCCGTGGCGGGGAGCTGTTTTTT. This encodes CASSIRLAGGRGGELFF.

The rearrangement joins TRBV5-5 to TRBJ2-3; D may be TRBD2 (6 bases). The CDR3 is 19 residues long. The V gene's germline CDR1 is SGHKS and CDR2 YYEKEE (reference sequence). Trimming took off 0 bases at V and 2 bases at J, with 22 bases between the two ends. The CDR3 sequence: CASSLARPAGRYSTDTQYF. CDR3 sequence (DNA): TGTGCCAGCAGCTTGGCCCGGCCGGCAGGGAGGTATTCCACAGATACGCAGTATTTT.

V is TRBV5-1 and J is TRBJ2-5; 7 bases match TRBD2. The CDR3 sequence is 15 residues long. Losses at the gene ends were 2 bases for V and 5 bases for J; bases not matched to a gene: 9. CDR1 is SGHRS, CDR2 YFSETQ, per germline. DNA of the CDR3: TGCGCCAGCAGCTTCGGCGGGGGAGGACGGGAGACCCAGTACTTC. Translated, it gives CASSFGGGGRETQYF.

The rearrangement joins TRBV24-1 to TRBJ1-2, with no clear D. Germline CDR1 reads KGHDR; CDR2 reads SFDVKD. The CDR3 extends over 14 amino acids. The V and J ends lost 4 bases and 4 bases respectively, with 12 bases between them. The CDR3 DNA reads as TGTGCCACCAGTGAGCCGGGAGTCGCCTATGGCTACACCTTC. Residues: CATSEPGVAYGYTF.

The V gene is TRBV7-8, the J gene TRBJ2-5; the match to TRBD2 covers 7 bases. The CDR3 contains 13 residues. Germline CDR1 SGHVS, CDR2 FQNEAQ. Germline trimming cut 4 bases from V and 7 bases from J; bases unmatched to any gene: 6. DNA for the CDR3: TGTGCCAGCAGCTCGGGACTATCGGCGACCCAGTACTTC. It specifies CASSSGLSATQYF.

V gene TRBV20-1 combines with J gene TRBJ1-5; no clear D gene. This CDR3 contains 12 residues. Germline CDR1 reads DFQATT; CDR2 reads SNEGSKA (reference sequence). V was shortened by 3 bases and J by 3 bases, with 6 bases between the two germline ends. The CDR3 loop reads CSASDNNQPQHF. The CDR3 coding sequence is TGCAGTGCTAGTGACAACAATCAGCCCCAGCATTTT.

This chain links TRBV27 with TRBJ2-3; the match to TRBD1 covers 7 bases. The V segment lost 6 bases and the J segment 2 bases; nucleotides outside the gene matches: 14. Germline V gives CDR1 MNHEY, CDR2 SMNVEV (reference sequence). CDR3 length equals 17 residues. The CDR3 loop reads CASRRRPGTDTTDTQYF. The CDR3 DNA follows: TGTGCCAGCAGACGCAGACCCGGGACAGATACCACAGATACGCAGTATTTT.

The gene calls are TRBV7-9 and TRBJ2-3; the D gene is possibly TRBD2 (5 bases). V was clipped by 3 bases and J by 2 bases, with 9 bases between them. This CDR3 contains 14 residues. CDR1 and CDR2 (germline): SEHNR, FQNEAQ (reference sequence). The CDR3 protein is CASSFPGDTDTQYF. CDR3 coding DNA: TGTGCCAGCAGCTTCCCCGGGGACACAGATACGCAGTATTTT.

This rearrangement joins TRBV7-2 to TRBJ2-1; TRBD2 matches 9 bases. The germline CDR1 and CDR2 sequences are SGHTA and FQGNSA. This CDR3 is 17 amino acids long. V lost 3 bases and J lost 0; bases outside the gene matches: 6. The CDR3 nucleotides read TGTGCCAGCAGCTTGTTGGCGGGGGGGGGCTCCTACAATGAGCAGTTCTTC. This gives the protein CASSLLAGGGSYNEQFF.

This chain uses TRBV19 with TRBJ2-5, with D uncertain. Between the trimmed V and J ends, which lost 1 base and 2 bases, there was a span of 5 bases. This CDR3 is 13 amino acids long. Germline CDR1 reads LNHDA; CDR2 reads SQIVND (reference sequence). The DNA for the CDR3 is TGTGCCAGTAGTATAGTCAGTCAAGAGACCCAGTACTTC. It translates to CASSIVSQETQYF.

This clone was observed a single time. This chain joins TRBV7-2 and TRBJ1-5; 7 bases match TRBD1. This CDR3 contains 17 residues. Germline V CDR1 and CDR2: SGHTA, FQGNSA. Trimming took 3 bases from V and 4 from J; bases not matched to a gene: 12. CDR3: CASSLSTGDLGNQPQHF. DNA for the CDR3: TGTGCCAGCAGCTTGAGCACAGGGGATCTTGGGAATCAGCCCCAGCATTTT. The variable domain in full, completed from reference TRBV7-2 and TRBJ1-5, reads GAGVSQSPSNKVTEKGKDVELRCDPISGHTALYWYRQSLGQGLEFLIYFQGNSAPDKSGLPSDRFSAERTGGSVSTLTIQRTQQEDSAVYLCASSLSTGDLGNQPQHFGDGTRLSIL.

The rearrangement links TRBV7-2 to TRBJ2-7; 14 bases line up with TRBD2. V lost 5 bases, J lost 4 bases, and 4 bases stayed unmatched. This CDR3 contains 15 residues. Germline lookup yields CDR1 SGHTA and CDR2 FQGNSA. As DNA, the CDR3 is TGTGCCAGCAGCCGCGGGACTAGCGGGGGATACGAGCAGTACTTC. Its translation: CASSRGTSGGYEQYF.

The CDR3 loop is CASSYSSPDIADGYTF. CDR3 bases: TGTGCCAGCAGTTACTCGAGCCCGGACATAGCCGATGGCTACACCTTC. V gene TRBV6-6 combines with J gene TRBJ1-2, with D possibly TRBD1 on 5 matching bases. V gave up 0 bases and J gave up 6 bases, with 17 bases separating them. CDR1 and CDR2 (germline): MNHNY, SVGAGI (reference sequence). The CDR3 extends over 16 amino acids.

This clone was seen a handful of times. This chain links TRBV7-3 with TRBJ1-1; D is uncertain. This CDR3 contains 15 residues. CDR1 SGHTA and CDR2 FQGTGA come from the germline V gene. V gave up 5 bases and J gave up 3 bases, with 16 bases separating them. The CDR3 bases are TGTGCCAGCAGCCTTGGCCCCCGGAGGGACACTGAAGCTTTCTTT. The encoded protein is CASSLGPRRDTEAFF.

The chain has TRBV6-5 and TRBJ2-6; a possible D gene is TRBD2 (6 bases). The CDR3 loop spans 15 amino acids. V was pared by 4 bases and J by 1 base, with 8 bases between. Germline V gene sequence: CDR1 MNHEY, CDR2 SVGAGI. The CDR3 nucleotides read TGTGCCAGCAGTTCTCGGGGGTCTGGGGCCAACGTCCTGACTTTC. Protein: CASSSRGSGANVLTF.

The chain has TRBV6-2 or TRBV6-3 and TRBJ1-4; D might be TRBD1 (5 bases). The CDR3 runs 13 residues. V gave up 6 bases and J gave up 4 bases, with 9 bases separating them. Germline CDR1 and CDR2: MNHEY and SVGEGT. CDR3 DNA: TGTGCCAGCAGCAGACAGCTTAATGAAAAACTGTTTTTT. Its translation: CASSRQLNEKLFF.

The rearrangement uses TRBV3-1 (or the pseudogene TRBV3-2) and TRBJ2-5; a weak D match, TRBD2 (6 bases). Germline V CDR1 and CDR2: LGHDT, YNNKEL (reference sequence). Trimming took 3 bases from V and 7 from J, leaving 12 bases between them. This CDR3 has 13 amino acids. The CDR3 loop is CASSQEGRGTQYF. The CDR3 DNA is TGTGCCAGCAGCCAGGAGGGGCGGGGGACCCAGTACTTC.

The J gene is TRBJ2-7, the V gene TRBV11-3; a possible D gene is TRBD2 (7 bases). Per germline, CDR1 SGHNT and CDR2 YENEEA. V was shortened by 5 bases and J by 0 bases, with 17 bases between the two germline ends. CDR3 size: 16 residues. The CDR3 bases are TGTGCCAGCAGCCCCGGCTGGGGGGGCCGCTCCTACGAGCAGTACTTC. Encoded protein: CASSPGWGGRSYEQYF.

This clone occurred a few times. The chain carries TRBV7-2 and TRBJ1-1; 8 nucleotides match TRBD1. The length of the CDR3 is 18 residues. V was clipped by 5 bases and J by 1 base; unmatched bases: 15. Per germline, CDR1 SGHTA and CDR2 FQGNSA. The CDR3 bases are TGTGCCAGCAGCAAAAATAGACCAGGGGGCTGGGGGAACACTGAAGCTTTCTTT. It specifies CASSKNRPGGWGNTEAFF.

The rearrangement uses TRBV29-1 and TRBJ1-5; D remains ambiguous. Trimming took 8 bases from V and 3 from J, leaving 17 bases between them. Germline V CDR1 and CDR2: SQVTM, ANQGSEA. CDR3 length: 14 amino acids. The CDR3 spells CSTGWTGINQPQHF. The CDR3 DNA is TGCAGCACCGGGTGGACGGGAATCAATCAGCCCCAGCATTTT.

This chain uses TRBV11-3 with TRBJ2-7, with D possibly TRBD2 on 5 matching bases. CDR3 length equals 13 residues. Germline values: CDR1 SGHNT, CDR2 YENEEA. Trimming removed 0 bases from V and 4 bases from J, with 7 bases in between. The chain's CDR3 is CASSLDSGYEQYF. The CDR3 DNA reads as TGTGCCAGCAGCTTAGATTCGGGATACGAGCAGTACTTC.